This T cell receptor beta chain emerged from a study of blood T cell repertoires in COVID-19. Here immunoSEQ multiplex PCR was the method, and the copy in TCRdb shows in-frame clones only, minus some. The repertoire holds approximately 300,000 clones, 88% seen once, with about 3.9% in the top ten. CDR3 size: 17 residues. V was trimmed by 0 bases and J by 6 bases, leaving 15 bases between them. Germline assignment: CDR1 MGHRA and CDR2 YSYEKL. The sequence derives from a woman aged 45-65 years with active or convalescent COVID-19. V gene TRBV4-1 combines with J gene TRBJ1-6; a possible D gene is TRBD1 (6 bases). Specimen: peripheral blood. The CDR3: CASSQDDRGAANSPLHF. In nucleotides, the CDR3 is TGCGCCAGCAGCCAAGACGATCGGGGGGCGGCTAATTCACCCCTCCACTTT.